This T cell receptor (beta chain) was sequenced during a study of blood T cell repertoires in COVID-19. Study as a whole: COVID-19 samples collected from the United States, Italy and Spain covered acute and convalescent phases. PBMCs, B-cell-depleted T cells, or T cells provided the cDNA or gDNA that made up the material.

In the study's own analysis: Amplification with reference gene primers provided the estimates of nucleated cell counts. TCRdb keeps only in-frame clones here, not all; method: immunoSEQ multiplex PCR. The D gene and trimming were derived from the DNA, and the V and J assignments and clone size from that table. Of about 53,000 clones in the sample, around four fifths were seen once. Per the germline V gene, CDR1 is MNHEY and CDR2 is SMNVEV (reference sequence). The length of the CDR3 is 18 residues. After removal of 8 bases from V and 1 base from J, the junction contained 19 bases not matched to a gene.

This receptor was obtained from a human donor in a cohort sampled during active COVID-19. The sample taken for sequencing was peripheral blood. This rearrangement joins TRBV27 to TRBJ1-2; 7 bases agree with TRBD1. CDR3 sequence reads: CASHLSGQLHLNNYGYTF. The CDR3 DNA is TGTGCCAGCCACCTCTCGGGACAGCTCCACCTAAATAACTATGGCTACACCTTC.